This TCR beta chain was recovered during a study of shared clonotypes between healthy human individuals. Across the study: Sampling drew on donors who were a couple of women and a few men aged 18 to 49.

On this clone itself: Its specificity is unknown.

Study-wide results and caveats: Exclusively blood specimens were collected; tissue repertoires likely differ. The authors expected sequencing depth to affect clonotype sharing among donors. With a handful of donors compared, about 5.2% of naive CD4 clonotypes were shared.

TCRdb keeps only in-frame clones here, not all; method: immunoSEQ multiplex PCR. The sample consists of 2,500,000 or so clones, about 92% of them appearing once. This clonotype was sampled from a man aged 18 to 30 in good health. The specimen sequenced was naive CD4+ T cells sorted from blood. Subset reported: CD45RA+ positively selected.

In DNA form, the CDR3 reads TGTGCCAGCAGTGGAGGCCCGTTAACGTCTGGCTACACCTTC. The encoded protein is CASSGGPLTSGYTF. The chain has TRBV2 and TRBJ1-2; D not resolved. The CDR3 is 14 amino acids. Germline V gene lookup returns CDR1 SNHLY and CDR2 FYNNEI. Trimming took off 4 bases at V and 7 bases at J, with 16 bases between the two ends. Using reference TRBV2 and TRBJ1-2 for the parts outside the CDR3, the full variable domain is EPEVTQTPSHQVTQMGQEVILRCVPISNHLYFYWYRQILGQKVEFLVSFYNNEISEKSEIFDDQFSVERPDGSNFTLKIRSTKLEDSAMYFCASSGGPLTSGYTFGSGTRLTVV.